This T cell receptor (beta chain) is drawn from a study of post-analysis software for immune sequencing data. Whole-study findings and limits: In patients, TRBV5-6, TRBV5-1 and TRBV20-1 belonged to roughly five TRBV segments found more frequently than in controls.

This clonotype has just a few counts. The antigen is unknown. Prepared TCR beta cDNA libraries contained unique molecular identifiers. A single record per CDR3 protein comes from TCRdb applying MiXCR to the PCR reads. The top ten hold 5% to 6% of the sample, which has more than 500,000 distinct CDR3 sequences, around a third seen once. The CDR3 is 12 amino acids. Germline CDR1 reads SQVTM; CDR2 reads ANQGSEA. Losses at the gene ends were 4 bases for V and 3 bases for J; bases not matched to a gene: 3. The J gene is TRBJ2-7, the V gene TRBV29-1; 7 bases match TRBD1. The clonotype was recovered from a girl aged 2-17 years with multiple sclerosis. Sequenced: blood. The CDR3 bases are TGCAGCGTTGGGGACAGCTACTACGAGCAGTACTTC. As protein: CSVGDSYYEQYF.